This T cell receptor (beta chain) was obtained from a study of glioma-infiltrating T cells after dendritic cell vaccination (dated by TCRdb to 2015 to 2016). Study-wide context: Of the approximately 15 glioblastoma patients in the cohort, all drawn from Phase I and II dendritic cell vaccination trials, 9 were newly diagnosed and 6 had recurrent disease. Patients received autologous tumor lysate-pulsed dendritic cell vaccination between the early 2000s and the early 2010s. The vaccine was prepared from monocyte-derived dendritic cells that were cultured for seven to eight days with IL-4 and GM-CSF and then pulsed overnight with autologous tumor lysate. Patients received three intradermal dendritic cell vaccine injections at biweekly intervals in the arm below the axilla. In glioblastoma patients vaccinated with dendritic cells, deep sequencing of TCR beta CDR3 regions served to measure tumor-infiltrating lymphocyte content and to compare repertoires between tumor and blood. Survival after dendritic cell vaccination was correlated with TCR sequencing metrics such as TIL content and the overlap between tumor and blood repertoires.

Patients were selected for having adequate residual fresh-frozen tumor tissue and more than two years of available survival data. None of the glioblastoma patients carried an isocitrate dehydrogenase mutation, although molecular status otherwise varied. PBMC were collected before vaccination, two weeks after the third vaccination, and at tumor progression if progression occurred. Genomic DNA was extracted with the Qiagen DNeasy Blood extraction Kit. Study-level results and caveats: TCR clonality showed no direct relationship with survival, which suggests that a diverse polyclonal response may be important. The TCR overlap response model with three groups was called speculative and said to need prospective validation. After dendritic cell vaccination, a higher estimated pretreatment TIL content predicted longer time to progression and overall survival. The cohort was small and heterogeneous, with few patients having full blood and tumor sets and even fewer initial-recurrent tumor pairs.

Using the immunoSEQ assay, TCRB CDR3 regions were amplified from about 1.9 micrograms of genomic DNA, or from all available DNA when less than that was on hand. The multiplex PCR employed 60 forward primers targeting TCR V beta segments and 13 reverse primers targeting J beta segments. To estimate the number of reads per starting template, synthetic control templates were added to each sample at limiting dilution. Sequencing produced 87 bp reads on the Illumina HiSeq System. In the authors' own workflow: PCR and sequencing errors were removed by merging closely related sequences with a nearest neighbor algorithm. TCR overlap was defined as the percentage of unique tumor TCR beta sequences that were also present in the same patient's peripheral blood. Drawn from immuneACCESS, this table holds only the in-frame rearrangements with V and J called that TCRdb kept. Clones are partly lost; checked studies trace under half to an unresolved V gene and leave the rest unexplained. D and trimming were read from the DNA, whereas the V and J calls and clone size are those reported in that table. This sample lists 75,000 to 100,000 clones; around 80% were detected once. The ten largest clonotypes hold approximately 5.9% of the sample.

Germline trimming: 7 bases from V, 8 bases from J; junction bases outside gene matches: 8. There are 13 amino acids in the CDR3, from cysteine to phenylalanine inclusive. Just CDR3 DNA is preserved here, 39 bases in frame from base 1. CDR1 MNHNY and CDR2 SVGAGI are derived from the germline V gene (reference sequence). With regard to this clone: What this receptor recognizes is not known. No much larger clone exists at a distance of one base, and base qualities are not known.

The sequence was obtained from a human donor with glioblastoma. The rearranged segments are TRBV6-6 and TRBJ2-1, with 7 junctional bases fitting TRBD2. The sequences come from blood, collected before dendritic cell vaccination. The CDR3 sequence is CASKRDYQHEQFF. The bases read TGTGCCAGCAAGAGGGACTACCAGCATGAGCAGTTCTTC.